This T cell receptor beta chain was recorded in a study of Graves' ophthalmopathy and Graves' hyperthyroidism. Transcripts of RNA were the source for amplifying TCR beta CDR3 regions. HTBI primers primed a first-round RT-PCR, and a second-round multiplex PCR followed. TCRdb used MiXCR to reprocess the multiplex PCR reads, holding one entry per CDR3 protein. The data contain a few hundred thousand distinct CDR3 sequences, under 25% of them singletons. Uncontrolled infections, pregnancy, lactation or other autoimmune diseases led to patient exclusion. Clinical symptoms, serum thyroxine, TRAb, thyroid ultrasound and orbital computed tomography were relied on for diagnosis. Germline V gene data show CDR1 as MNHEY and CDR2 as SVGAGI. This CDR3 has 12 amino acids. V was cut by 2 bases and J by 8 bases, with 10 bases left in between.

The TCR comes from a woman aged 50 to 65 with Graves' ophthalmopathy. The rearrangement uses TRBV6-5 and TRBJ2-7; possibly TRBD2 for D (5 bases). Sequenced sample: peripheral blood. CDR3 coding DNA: TGTGCCAGCAGTTACGATCCCGGGAAGCAGTACTTC. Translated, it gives CASSYDPGKQYF.